A single sample gave rise to the 24 T cell receptor beta chains below, sequenced in a study of graft-versus-host responses after intestinal transplantation. Libraries were prepared by immunoSEQ multiplex PCR; TCRdb keeps only in-frame clonotypes and omits some of them. The sample includes 75,000 to 100,000 clones, about 82% of them seen just once. The sequencing used PBMCs, collected 255 days after intestinal transplant. The receptors here all came from a human patient who received an intestinal transplant, so some T cells may come from the graft donor.

V gene TRBV4-3 combines with J gene TRBJ2-1; 9 bases map to TRBD1. V lost 4 bases to trimming and J lost 7 bases; unmatched junction nucleotides: 17. This CDR3 contains 18 residues. Germline lookup yields CDR1 LGHNA and CDR2 YSLEER. The CDR3 coding sequence is TGCGCCAGCAGCCGGGATCATCCAGGGACAGGGTATGAGAATGAGCAGTTCTTC. Translating it yields CASSRDHPGTGYENEQFF.

This sequence joins TRBV2 and TRBJ1-6, with 8 bases that match TRBD1. The CDR3 runs to 13 residues. The trim removed 7 bases at V and 10 bases at J, leaving 6 bases unmatched. The V gene's germline CDR1 is SNHLY and CDR2 FYNNEI. CDR3 nucleotides: TGTGCCAGCACCCGGGACAGGAGCTCACCCCTCCACTTT. The encoded protein is CASTRDRSSPLHF.

This clone was picked up one time. The V call is TRBV5-1, the J call TRBJ2-3, with D possibly being TRBD2 (6 bases). Germline V gene data show CDR1 as SGHRS and CDR2 as YFSETQ. V lost 4 bases to trimming and J lost 0 bases, with 15 bases between them. This CDR3 contains 16 residues. CDR3 residues: CASSAGDSPSTDTQYF. The CDR3, as DNA: TGCGCCAGCAGCGCTGGGGACTCCCCAAGCACAGATACGCAGTATTTT.

The chain recombines TRBV7-9 with TRBJ2-3; no reliable D call. The germline V gene encodes CDR1 SEHNR and CDR2 FQNEAQ (reference sequence). Trimming stripped 7 bases from V and 2 bases from J, with 10 bases between. The CDR3 totals 13 residues. The CDR3 spells CASNRMITDTQYF. The DNA for the CDR3 is TGTGCCAGCAACCGGATGATCACAGATACGCAGTATTTT.

The genes are TRBV20-1 and TRBJ2-5; possible D gene TRBD1, 5 bases. The CDR3 covers 10 residues. V lost 6 bases and J lost 10, with 12 bases in between. The germline gives CDR1 DFQATT, CDR2 SNEGSKA (reference sequence). This CDR3 is CSAHRLSQYF. As DNA, the CDR3 is TGCAGTGCCCACAGGTTGAGCCAGTACTTC.

CDR3 coding DNA: TGTGCTAGCCCCCCGACAGGATTGAACACCGGGGAGCTGTTTTTT. Protein sequence: CASPPTGLNTGELFF. V is TRBV7-7 and J is TRBJ2-2; a possible D gene is TRBD1 (6 bases). The germline V gene has CDR1 SSHAT and CDR2 FNYEAQ (reference sequence). CDR3 size: 15 residues.

The gene calls are TRBV2 and TRBJ1-1; maybe TRBD1 (6 bases). The CDR3 extends over 13 amino acids. V lost 2 bases and J 8 bases, leaving 12 bases between the germline ends. CDR1 SNHLY and CDR2 FYNNEI come from the germline V gene. CDR3 DNA sequence: TGTGCCAGCAGTGAAACAGGACAGTCAGAAGCTTTCTTT. This gives the protein CASSETGQSEAFF.

The chain couples TRBV7-9 to TRBJ2-7; tentatively, D is TRBD1 or TRBD2 (5 bases each). The CDR3 consists of 14 residues. The germline V gene encodes CDR1 SEHNR and CDR2 FQNEAQ (reference sequence). Trimming took off 5 bases at V and 1 base at J, with 12 bases between the two ends. CDR3 bases: TGTGCCAGCAGCCCAGGGAGTATTTCCTACGAGCAGTACTTC. Protein sequence: CASSPGSISYEQYF.

This chain links TRBV29-1 with TRBJ1-2, with D unclear. The V gene lost 4 bases and the J gene lost 2 bases, with 11 bases spanning the gap. The CDR3 is 13 amino acids. CDR1 and CDR2 from the germline V gene are SQVTM and ANQGSEA. CDR3 sequence reads: CSVGRGENYGYTF. CDR3 nucleotides: TGCAGCGTTGGGCGGGGAGAGAACTATGGCTACACCTTC.

The CDR3 coding sequence is TGTGCCAGCAGCTCAGGGCCTACAGGGGGCATTCAGTACTTC. Translating it yields CASSSGPTGGIQYF. The chain combines TRBV7-3 with TRBJ2-4; 8 bases align to TRBD1. V shed 4 bases and J 9 bases; nucleotides not matched to a gene: 8. The length of the CDR3 is 14 residues. CDR1 and CDR2 from the germline V gene are SGHTA and FQGTGA.

The rearrangement joins TRBV27 to TRBJ2-3; 12 bases match TRBD1. Germline V gives CDR1 MNHEY, CDR2 SMNVEV (reference sequence). The CDR3 totals 17 residues. Germline trimming cut 1 base from V and 6 bases from J; bases unmatched to any gene: 8. CDR3 residues: CASSLYGGQGALDTQYF. The CDR3 region has the DNA TGTGCCAGCAGTTTATATGGGGGACAGGGGGCTTTGGATACGCAGTATTTT.

CDR3 amino acids: CASSLLGRSEQYV. CDR3 sequence (DNA): TGTGCCAGCAGTTTATTGGGCAGATCCGAGCAGTACGTC. The chain links TRBV28 to TRBJ2-7; D is ambiguous. V lost 1 base and J 6 bases, leaving 10 bases between the germline ends. CDR3 length equals 13 residues. In germline, CDR1 is MDHEN, CDR2 SYDVKM.

The J gene is TRBJ2-3, the V gene TRBV25-1; D gene ambiguous. V dropped 6 bases and J dropped 7 bases, with 11 bases sitting between them. This CDR3 is 12 amino acids long. CDR1 and CDR2 (germline): MGHDK, SYGVNS. The CDR3 DNA follows: TGTGCCAGCAGGAACCTCGCGAATACGCAGTATTTT. It is translated as CASRNLANTQYF.

The rearrangement joins TRBV4-3 to TRBJ1-6; D perhaps matches TRBD1 (5 bases). The V and J ends lost 1 base and 6 bases respectively, with 10 bases between them. Germline CDR1 reads LGHNA; CDR2 reads YSLEER. The CDR3 has 15 residues. CDR3 residues: CASSQGAGINSPLHF. DNA of the CDR3: TGCGCCAGCAGCCAAGGAGCAGGGATTAATTCACCCCTCCACTTT.

J is TRBJ2-4 and V is TRBV6-7, with D possibly being TRBD1 (6 bases). TRBV6-7 is reported as an ORF; its role is uncertain. The CDR3 contains 15 residues. Trimming removed 11 bases from V and 1 base from J, with 18 bases in between. For the CDR3, the DNA is TGTGCCCCTAAAGGGGGAGTTGAGGCCAAAAACATTCAGTACTTC. It yields the protein CAPKGGVEAKNIQYF.

This clone was counted only a few times. J is TRBJ1-5 and V is TRBV10-2; D gene uncertain. The CDR3 contains 15 residues. Looked up from germline, CDR1 is WSHSY and CDR2 is SAAADI. Trimming cost V 2 bases and J 6 bases, with 14 bases left between them. The CDR3 here is CASSENEWVGQPQHF. CDR3 in DNA: TGCGCCAGCAGTGAGAACGAATGGGTAGGTCAGCCCCAGCATTTT.

The chain recombines TRBV11-2 with TRBJ2-7; D possibly corresponds to TRBD1 (6 bases). Germline V lookup: CDR1 SGHAT, CDR2 FQNNGV. This CDR3 comprises 14 residues. The V end was cut by 4 bases, the J end by 2 bases, with 12 bases between. The CDR3 bases are TGTGCCAGCAGCTCCGGAGGACAGACCTACGAGCAGTACTTC. It specifies CASSSGGQTYEQYF.

The CDR3 protein is CASRNPKGEDSPLHF. In nucleotides, the CDR3 is TGTGCCAGCAGAAACCCCAAAGGTGAAGATTCACCCCTCCACTTT. The chain carries TRBV6-5 and TRBJ1-6; D unresolved. This CDR3 contains 15 residues. Per the germline V gene, CDR1 is MNHEY and CDR2 is SVGAGI. Trimming removed 6 bases from V and 8 bases from J, with 17 bases in between.

The rearrangement links TRBV7-9 to TRBJ1-3; D gene ambiguous. This CDR3 comprises 13 residues. V dropped 5 bases and J dropped 7 bases, with 12 bases sitting between them. Germline V gene lookup returns CDR1 SEHNR and CDR2 FQNEAQ (reference sequence). Here the CDR3 reads CASSLDGGNTIYF. DNA of the CDR3: TGTGCCAGCAGCCTAGACGGCGGGAACACCATATATTTT. The full variable domain, its missing parts supplied by reference TRBV7-9 and TRBJ1-3, is DTGVSQNPRHKITKRGQNVTFRCDPISEHNRLYWYRQTLGQGPEFLTYFQNEAQLEKSRLLSDRFSAERPKGSFSTLEIQRTEQGDSAMYLCASSLDGGNTIYFGEGSWLTVV.

This clone was seen a handful of times. The genes are TRBV6-5 and TRBJ2-5; possibly TRBD2 for D (6 bases). The length of the CDR3 is 12 residues. The V gene lost 5 bases and the J gene lost 5 bases, with 9 bases spanning the gap. In germline, CDR1 is MNHEY, CDR2 SVGAGI. The CDR3: CASSGGGETQYF. The CDR3, as DNA: TGTGCCAGCAGTGGTGGGGGGGAGACCCAGTACTTC.

V gene TRBV18 combines with J gene TRBJ1-2; 8 bases are a match to TRBD1. Germline CDR1 reads KGHSH; CDR2 reads LQKENI. The V gene end was trimmed by 3 bases and the J gene end by 0 bases; junction bases not matched to a gene: 9. The CDR3 sequence is 17 residues long. This CDR3 reads CASSPGTGGRTNYGYTF. In DNA, the CDR3 is TGTGCCAGCTCACCTGGGACAGGTGGAAGAACTAACTATGGCTACACCTTC. Variable domain in full (rest from reference TRBV18 and TRBJ1-2): NAGVMQNPRHLVRRRGQEARLRCSPMKGHSHVYWYRQLPEEGLKFMVYLQKENIIDESGMPKERFSAEFPKEGPSILRIQQVVRGDSAAYFCASSPGTGGRTNYGYTFGSGTRLTVV.

This clone was seen just once. This rearrangement joins TRBV5-1 to TRBJ2-4; D could derive from TRBD1 or TRBD2 (6 bases each). Trimming left V 4 bases short and J 1 base short, with 24 bases between. This CDR3 is built from 19 residues. In germline, CDR1 is SGHRS, CDR2 YFSETQ. The DNA for the CDR3 is TGCGCCAGCAGCCCTAGGGATGCGTCAGGGGACTTCGCCAAAAACATTCAGTACTTC. Amino acids: CASSPRDASGDFAKNIQYF.

The rearrangement links TRBV4-3 to TRBJ1-1; D is unclear. This CDR3 has 16 residues. The V gene lost 0 bases and the J gene lost 3 bases, with 14 bases spanning the gap. The V gene's germline CDR1 is LGHNA and CDR2 YSLEER. The CDR3 DNA reads as TGCGCCAGCAGCCAAGAAAATAACCCATGGGACACTGAAGCTTTCTTT. Encoded protein: CASSQENNPWDTEAFF.

Within the sample, this clone is medium-sized. The gene calls are TRBV28 and TRBJ2-2, with no clear D. The CDR3 is 15 residues long. Trimming took 3 bases from V and 3 from J, leaving 11 bases between them. Germline lookup yields CDR1 MDHEN and CDR2 SYDVKM. This chain's CDR3 is CASSFLRPDTGELFF. The CDR3 DNA is TGTGCCAGCAGTTTCCTCAGGCCCGACACCGGGGAGCTGTTTTTT. Looking up the rest from reference TRBV28 and TRBJ2-2 gives the full variable domain: DVKVTQSSRYLVKRTGEKVFLECVQDMDHENMFWYRQDPGLGLRLIYFSYDVKMKEKGDIPEGYSVSREKKERFSLILESASTNQTSMYLCASSFLRPDTGELFFGEGSRLTVL.